What follows are 17 T cell receptor beta chains derived from one specimen sequenced in a study of cytomegalovirus exposure and HLA in healthy donors. The PCR was carried out with 60 Vbeta primers and 13 Jbeta primers. Profiled with immunoSEQ multiplex PCR; TCRdb holds only in-frame clones, not every one. The sample consists of approximately 170,000 clones, 60% to 85% of them appearing once. Specimen: PBMCs. The receptors originated from a woman in her forties in good health and CMV-seropositive.

This clone was seen more than once but under ten times. The chain has TRBV6-1 and TRBJ2-2, with TRBD1 matching 10 bases. The CDR3 is 14 residues long. Trimming at V came to 5 bases and at J to 9 bases, leaving 6 bases not matched to a gene. The germline CDR1 and CDR2 sequences are MNHNS and SASEGT. The CDR3 sequence: CASSTGTGDRELFF. The DNA for the CDR3 is TGTGCCAGCAGTACCGGGACAGGGGACCGGGAGCTGTTTTTT.

The chain links TRBV7-2 to TRBJ1-2; 7 bases align to TRBD1. Trimming cost V 6 bases and J 3 bases; bases outside gene matches: 7. Germline CDR1 and CDR2: SGHTA and FQGNSA. The CDR3 runs 14 residues. The CDR3 spells CASSFPGQHYGYTF. DNA for the CDR3: TGTGCCAGCAGTTTTCCGGGACAGCACTATGGCTACACCTTC.

The chain combines TRBV19 with TRBJ1-4, with 9 nucleotides matching TRBD1. Germline loops: CDR1 LNHDA, CDR2 SQIVND (reference sequence). CDR3 length: 19 amino acids. V was pared by 6 bases and J by 6 bases, with 20 bases of the junction left unmatched. CDR3 region: CASRGSTGTGLKSYEKLFF. CDR3 DNA: TGTGCCAGTAGGGGTTCAACCGGGACAGGGCTGAAGAGCTATGAAAAACTGTTTTTT.

The table lists this clone with a count of one. This rearrangement joins TRBV5-6 to TRBJ1-2, with 7 bases that match TRBD1. With V trimmed by 6 bases and J by 3 bases, 8 bases remained unmatched. The germline V gene has CDR1 SGHDT and CDR2 YYEEEE. The CDR3 runs 14 residues. This chain's CDR3 is CASNTGTAYYGYTF. CDR3 nucleotide sequence: TGTGCCAGCAACACCGGGACAGCTTACTATGGCTACACCTTC.

The CDR3 spells CASSLMQGGNTEAFF. The CDR3 DNA sequence: TGCGCCAGCAGCTTGATGCAGGGGGGTAACACTGAAGCTTTCTTT. V is TRBV5-1 and J is TRBJ1-1; 7 positions match TRBD1. V gave up 1 base and J gave up 2 bases; unmatched junction bases: 5. The CDR3 consists of 15 residues. Germline V gene lookup returns CDR1 SGHRS and CDR2 YFSETQ. Full variable domain (remainder filled in from reference TRBV5-1 and TRBJ1-1): KAGVTQTPRYLIKTRGQQVTLSCSPISGHRSVSWYQQTPGQGLQFLFEYFSETQRNKGNFPGRFSGRQFSNSRSEMNVSTLELGDSALYLCASSLMQGGNTEAFFGQGTRLTVV.

This clone was counted a few times. The junction shows a germline mismatch at one end, possibly a read error. The chain combines TRBV7-9 with TRBJ2-4; 7 bases agree with TRBD1. Germline loops: CDR1 SEHNR, CDR2 FQNEAQ (reference sequence). The CDR3 extends over 17 amino acids. The CDR3 loop reads CSSSSYPIGTARAIQYF. CDR3 DNA: TGTTCCAGCAGCTCCTACCCTATCGGGACAGCAAGGGCCATTCAGTACTTC.

In its sample, this clone was seen a few times. The chain uses TRBV30 and TRBJ1-2; 8 bases agree with TRBD1. J was trimmed by 4 bases and V by 2 bases; bases with no gene match: 9. Germline-derived CDR1 and CDR2 are GTSNPN and SVGIG (reference sequence). The CDR3 spans 15 residues. This CDR3 is CAWSRDRTSSYGYTF. The CDR3 bases are TGTGCCTGGAGTCGGGACAGGACCTCTAGCTATGGCTACACCTTC.

The genes are TRBV5-1 and TRBJ2-5; D uncertain. The V gene lost 4 bases and the J gene lost 2 bases, with 12 bases spanning the gap. Germline-derived CDR1 and CDR2 are SGHRS and YFSETQ. The CDR3 has 14 residues. In DNA form, the CDR3 reads TGCGCCAGCAGCGAGATCGGAGCGCAAGAGACCCAGTACTTC. Protein sequence: CASSEIGAQETQYF.

This sequence joins TRBV7-9 and TRBJ1-5, with D unresolved. This CDR3 has 14 amino acids. From germline, CDR1 is SEHNR and CDR2 FQNEAQ (reference sequence). V lost 4 bases and J lost 5, with 12 bases in between. The CDR3 sequence: CASSSSREDQPQHF. CDR3 sequence (DNA): TGTGCCAGCAGCTCCTCTAGGGAGGATCAGCCCCAGCATTTT.

This clone was seen more than once but under ten times. The V call is TRBV5-4, the J call TRBJ1-6; 9 positions match TRBD1. Germline CDR1 reads SGHNT; CDR2 reads YYREEE (reference sequence). J lost 14 bases, V lost 4 bases, and 13 bases had no gene match. The CDR3 contains 15 residues. The CDR3 reads CASSRTGAEKGALHF. CDR3 bases: TGTGCCAGCAGCAGGACAGGGGCCGAGAAGGGGGCCCTCCACTTT.

The chain employs TRBV28 and TRBJ2-3; 10 bases align to TRBD1. J gave up 4 bases and V 6 bases, and 7 bases lay outside the gene matches. This CDR3 is built from 15 residues. The germline V gene encodes CDR1 MDHEN and CDR2 SYDVKM. The CDR3 DNA sequence: TGTGCCAGCAGGACCGGGACAGGGGTGTCAGATACGCAGTATTTT. It specifies CASRTGTGVSDTQYF. Complete variable domain (other parts from reference TRBV28 and TRBJ2-3): DVKVTQSSRYLVKRTGEKVFLECVQDMDHENMFWYRQDPGLGLRLIYFSYDVKMKEKGDIPEGYSVSREKKERFSLILESASTNQTSMYLCASRTGTGVSDTQYFGPGTRLTVL.

The J gene is TRBJ1-6, the V gene TRBV6-5; TRBD1 agrees at 7 bases. This CDR3 is 16 amino acids long. Per the germline V gene, CDR1 is MNHEY and CDR2 is SVGAGI. V was clipped by 0 bases and J by 6 bases; unmatched bases: 5. The CDR3: CASSYSLRGPNSPLHF. The CDR3 coding sequence is TGTGCCAGCAGTTACTCCCTAAGGGGGCCTAATTCACCCCTCCACTTT.

The V and J genes are TRBV4-3 and TRBJ2-5; a weak D match, TRBD1 (6 bases). Germline CDR1 is LGHNA and CDR2 is YSLEER. V lost 0 bases to trimming and J lost 1 base, with 12 bases between them. This CDR3 region has 16 residues. The CDR3 reads CASSQESRGSQETQYF. In DNA, the CDR3 is TGCGCCAGCAGCCAAGAGTCCAGGGGATCCCAAGAGACCCAGTACTTC.

A word on this clone: The sample holds other DNA sequences that translate to the same CDR3. The rearrangement links TRBV7-2 to TRBJ1-2; 7 bases match TRBD1. V was pared by 5 bases and J by 5 bases, with 2 bases of the junction left unmatched. Germline V gives CDR1 SGHTA, CDR2 FQGNSA. CDR3 length: 12 residues. For the CDR3, the DNA is TGTGCCAGCAGCCCGACAGGGTATGGCTACACCTTC. Amino acids: CASSPTGYGYTF.

This clone was recorded only once. The junction and the germline gene differ at one end; a read error may be behind it. The chain is built from TRBV4-2 and TRBJ2-6; perhaps TRBD2 as D (7 bases). The CDR3 is 23 amino acids. Looked up from germline, CDR1 is LGHNA and CDR2 is YNFKEQ. The chain's CDR3 is CASSQEGLGVAGATASGANGLTF. As DNA, the CDR3 is TGTGCCAGCAGCCAAGAGGGCCTGGGGGTCGCGGGGGCGACTGCCTCTGGGGCCAACGGCCTGACTTTC.

This clone was recorded once. This chain uses TRBV6-1 with TRBJ2-1, with D maybe TRBD1 (6 bases). V lost 7 bases and J lost 8, with 18 bases in between. Germline V CDR1 and CDR2: MNHNS, SASEGT. This CDR3 contains 14 residues. The CDR3 reads CASTRTEGIDEQFF. CDR3 nucleotides: TGTGCCAGCACCCGGACAGAAGGTATAGATGAGCAGTTCTTC.

The rearrangement uses TRBV5-1 and TRBJ1-3; a possible D gene is TRBD1 (6 bases). There are 16 residues in the CDR3. Germline values: CDR1 SGHRS, CDR2 YFSETQ. V lost 3 bases to trimming and J lost 4 bases, with 17 bases between them. This CDR3 is CASSSLGHELGNTIYF. The CDR3 nucleotides are TGCGCCAGCAGCTCCCTGGGACATGAGCTAGGAAACACCATATATTTT.